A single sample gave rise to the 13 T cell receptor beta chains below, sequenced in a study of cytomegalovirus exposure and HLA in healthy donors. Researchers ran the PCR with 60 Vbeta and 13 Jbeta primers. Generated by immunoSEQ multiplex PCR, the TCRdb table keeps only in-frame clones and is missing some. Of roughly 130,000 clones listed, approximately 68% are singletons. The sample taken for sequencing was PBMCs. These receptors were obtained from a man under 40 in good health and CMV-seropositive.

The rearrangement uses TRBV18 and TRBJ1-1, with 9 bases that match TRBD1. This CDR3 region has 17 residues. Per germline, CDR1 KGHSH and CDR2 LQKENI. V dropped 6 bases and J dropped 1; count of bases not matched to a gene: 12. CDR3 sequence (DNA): TGTGCCAGCTCTCCCCAAAGGGGACAGGGACGGAACACTGAAGCTTTCTTT. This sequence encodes CASSPQRGQGRNTEAFF.

The CDR3 here is CAISGGQTNTEAFF. CDR3 sequence (DNA): TGTGCCATCAGTGGGGGACAGACAAACACTGAAGCTTTCTTT. The J gene is TRBJ1-1, the V gene TRBV10-3; TRBD1 aligns across 7 bases. There are 14 residues in the CDR3. The germline V gene encodes CDR1 ENHRY and CDR2 SYGVKD. J lost 2 bases, V lost 4 bases, and 4 bases had no gene match.

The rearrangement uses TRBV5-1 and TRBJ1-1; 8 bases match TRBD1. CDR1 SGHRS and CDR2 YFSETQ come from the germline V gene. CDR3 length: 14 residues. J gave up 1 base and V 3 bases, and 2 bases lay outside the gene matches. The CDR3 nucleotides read TGCGCCAGCAGCTCGGGACAGGCGAACACTGAAGCTTTCTTT. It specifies CASSSGQANTEAFF. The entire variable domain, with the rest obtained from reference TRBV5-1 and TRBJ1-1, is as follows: KAGVTQTPRYLIKTRGQQVTLSCSPISGHRSVSWYQQTPGQGLQFLFEYFSETQRNKGNFPGRFSGRQFSNSRSEMNVSTLELGDSALYLCASSSGQANTEAFFGQGTRLTVV.

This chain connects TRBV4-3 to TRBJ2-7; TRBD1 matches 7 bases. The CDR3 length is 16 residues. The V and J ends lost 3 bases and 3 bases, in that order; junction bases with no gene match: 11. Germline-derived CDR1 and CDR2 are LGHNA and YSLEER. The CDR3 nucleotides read TGCGCCAGCAGCCAGAAAACAGGGGCTTGGGACTACGAGCAGTACTTC. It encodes CASSQKTGAWDYEQYF.

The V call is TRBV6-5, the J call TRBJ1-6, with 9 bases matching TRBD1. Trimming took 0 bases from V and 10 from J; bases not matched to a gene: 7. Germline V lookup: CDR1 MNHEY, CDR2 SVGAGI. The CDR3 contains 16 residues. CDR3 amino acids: CASSYSPDRGKSPLHF. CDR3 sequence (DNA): TGTGCCAGCAGTTACTCACCGGACAGGGGAAAGTCACCCCTCCACTTT.

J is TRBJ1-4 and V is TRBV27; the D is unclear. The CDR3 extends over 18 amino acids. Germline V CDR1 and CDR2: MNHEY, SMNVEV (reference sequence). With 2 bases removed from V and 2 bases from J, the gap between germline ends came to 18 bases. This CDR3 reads CASSLTTDLAFTNEKLFF. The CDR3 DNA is TGTGCCAGCAGTTTAACGACTGACCTAGCTTTTACTAATGAAAAACTGTTTTTT.

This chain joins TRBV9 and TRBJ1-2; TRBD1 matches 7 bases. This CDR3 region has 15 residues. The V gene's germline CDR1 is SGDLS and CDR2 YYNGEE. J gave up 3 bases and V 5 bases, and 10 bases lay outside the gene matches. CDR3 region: CASSAGGNQYYGYTF. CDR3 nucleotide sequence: TGTGCCAGCAGTGCAGGGGGAAACCAGTACTATGGCTACACCTTC.

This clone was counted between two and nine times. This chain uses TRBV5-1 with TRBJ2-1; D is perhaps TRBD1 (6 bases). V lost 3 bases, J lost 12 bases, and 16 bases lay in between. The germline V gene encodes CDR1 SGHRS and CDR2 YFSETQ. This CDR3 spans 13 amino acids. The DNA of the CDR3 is TGCGCCAGCAGCTCTTACCGGGACACAGGGCAGTTCTTC. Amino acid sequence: CASSSYRDTGQFF.

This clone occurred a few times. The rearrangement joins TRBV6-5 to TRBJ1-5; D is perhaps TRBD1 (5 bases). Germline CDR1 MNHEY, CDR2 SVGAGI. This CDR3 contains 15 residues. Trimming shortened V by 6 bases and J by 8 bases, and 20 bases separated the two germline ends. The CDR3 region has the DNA TGTGCCAGCAGCGCTACCGACAGTTTTGCAGAGCCCCAGCATTTT. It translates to CASSATDSFAEPQHF.

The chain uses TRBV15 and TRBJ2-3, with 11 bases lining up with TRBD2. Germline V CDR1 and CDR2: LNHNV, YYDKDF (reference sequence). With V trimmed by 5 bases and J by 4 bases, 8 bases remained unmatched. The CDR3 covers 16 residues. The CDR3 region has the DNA TGTGCCACCAGCGGTAGACTAGCGGGATGGGCAGATACGCAGTATTTT. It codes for CATSGRLAGWADTQYF.

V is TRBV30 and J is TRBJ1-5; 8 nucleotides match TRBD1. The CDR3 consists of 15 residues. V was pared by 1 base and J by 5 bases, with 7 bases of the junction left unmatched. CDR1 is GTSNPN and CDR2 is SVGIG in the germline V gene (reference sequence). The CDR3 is CAWSGTGQGDQPQHF. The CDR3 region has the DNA TGTGCCTGGAGTGGGACAGGGCAGGGTGATCAGCCCCAGCATTTT. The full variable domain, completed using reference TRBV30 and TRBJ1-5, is SQTIHQWPATLVQPVGSPLSLECTVEGTSNPNLYWYRQAAGRGLQLLFYSVGIGQISSEVPQNLSASRPQDRQFILSSKKLLLSDSGFYLCAWSGTGQGDQPQHFGDGTRLSIL.

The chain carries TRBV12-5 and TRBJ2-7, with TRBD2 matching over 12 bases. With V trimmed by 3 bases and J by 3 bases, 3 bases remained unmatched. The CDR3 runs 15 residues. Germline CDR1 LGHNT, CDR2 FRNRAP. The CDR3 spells CASGLRTSGNYEQYF. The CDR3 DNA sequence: TGTGCTAGTGGTTTACGGACTAGCGGGAACTACGAGCAGTACTTC.

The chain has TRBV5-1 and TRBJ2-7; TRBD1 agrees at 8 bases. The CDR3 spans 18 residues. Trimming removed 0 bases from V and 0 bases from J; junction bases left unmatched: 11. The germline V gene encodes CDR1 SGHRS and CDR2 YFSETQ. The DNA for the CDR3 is TGCGCCAGCAGCTTGGGGGGGACAGGAACGGGGCACTCCTACGAGCAGTACTTC. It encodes CASSLGGTGTGHSYEQYF.